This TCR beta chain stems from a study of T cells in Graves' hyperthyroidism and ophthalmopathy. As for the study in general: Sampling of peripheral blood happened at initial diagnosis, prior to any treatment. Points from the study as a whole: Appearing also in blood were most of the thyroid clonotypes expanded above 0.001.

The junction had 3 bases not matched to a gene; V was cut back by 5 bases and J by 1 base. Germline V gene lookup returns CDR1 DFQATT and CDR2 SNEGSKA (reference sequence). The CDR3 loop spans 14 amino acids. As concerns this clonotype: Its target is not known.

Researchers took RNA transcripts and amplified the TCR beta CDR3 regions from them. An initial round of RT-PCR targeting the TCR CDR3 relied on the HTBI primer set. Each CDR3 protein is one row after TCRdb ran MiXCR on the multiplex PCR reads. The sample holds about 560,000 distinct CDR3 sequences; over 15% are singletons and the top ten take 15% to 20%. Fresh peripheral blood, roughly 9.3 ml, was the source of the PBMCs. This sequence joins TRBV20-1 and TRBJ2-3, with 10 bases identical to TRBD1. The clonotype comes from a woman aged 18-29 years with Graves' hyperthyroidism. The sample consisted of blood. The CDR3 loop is CSAPDRGGTDTQYF. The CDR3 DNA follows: TGCAGTGCTCCGGACAGGGGGGGCACAGATACGCAGTATTTT.